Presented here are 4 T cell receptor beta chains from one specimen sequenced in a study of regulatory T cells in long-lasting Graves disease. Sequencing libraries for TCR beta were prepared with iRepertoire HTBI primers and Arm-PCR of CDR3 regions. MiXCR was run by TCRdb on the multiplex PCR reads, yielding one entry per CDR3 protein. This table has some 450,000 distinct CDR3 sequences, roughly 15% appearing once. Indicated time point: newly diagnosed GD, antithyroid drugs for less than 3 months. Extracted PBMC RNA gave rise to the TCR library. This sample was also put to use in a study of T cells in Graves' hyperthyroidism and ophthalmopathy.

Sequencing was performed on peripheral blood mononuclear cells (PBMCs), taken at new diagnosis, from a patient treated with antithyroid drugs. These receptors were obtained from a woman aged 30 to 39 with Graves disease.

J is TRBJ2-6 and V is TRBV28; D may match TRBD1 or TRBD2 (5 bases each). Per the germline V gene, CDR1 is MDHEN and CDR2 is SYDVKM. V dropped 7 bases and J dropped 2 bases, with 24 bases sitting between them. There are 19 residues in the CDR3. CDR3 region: CASIPQGPFILPGANVLTF. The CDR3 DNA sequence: TGTGCCAGCATCCCGCAGGGACCTTTTATCCTCCCTGGGGCCAACGTCCTGACTTTC.

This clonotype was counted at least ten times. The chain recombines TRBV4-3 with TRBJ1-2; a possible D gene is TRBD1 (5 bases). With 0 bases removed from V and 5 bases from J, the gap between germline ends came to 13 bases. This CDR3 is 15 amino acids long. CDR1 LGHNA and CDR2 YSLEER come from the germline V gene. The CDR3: CASSQEDRDPYGYTF. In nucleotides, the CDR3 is TGCGCCAGCAGCCAAGAGGACCGGGACCCGTATGGCTACACCTTC.

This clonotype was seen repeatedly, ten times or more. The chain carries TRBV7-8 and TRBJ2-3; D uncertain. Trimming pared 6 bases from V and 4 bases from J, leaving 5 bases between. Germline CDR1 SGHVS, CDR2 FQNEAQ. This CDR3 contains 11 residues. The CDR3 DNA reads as TGTGCCAGCAGTATCTCAGATACGCAGTATTTT. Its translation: CASSISDTQYF.

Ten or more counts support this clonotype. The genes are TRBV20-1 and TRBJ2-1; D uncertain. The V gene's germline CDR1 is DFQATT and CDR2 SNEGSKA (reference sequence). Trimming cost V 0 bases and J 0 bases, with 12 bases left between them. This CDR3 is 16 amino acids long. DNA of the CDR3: TGCAGTGCTAGAGAGATGGTAGCCAGCTCCTACAATGAGCAGTTCTTC. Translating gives CSAREMVASSYNEQFF.